Each of the 23 T cell receptor beta chains below was sequenced from the same sample in a study of cytomegalovirus exposure and HLA in healthy donors. It was with 60 Vbeta and 13 Jbeta primers that the PCR ran. The table came from immunoSEQ multiplex PCR; TCRdb's copy has only in-frame clones and leaves some out. The sample comprises 200,000 or so clones, 65% to 80% of which are singletons, and approximately 0.22% rests with the top ten. The specimen was PBMCs. Receptors originate from a girl aged 2 to 9 in good health and CMV-seronegative.

V and J are TRBV2 and TRBJ2-7; 7 bases fit TRBD1. Germline V gene data show CDR1 as SNHLY and CDR2 as FYNNEI. After removal of 8 bases from V and 1 base from J, the junction contained 14 bases not matched to a gene. CDR3 length equals 16 residues. CDR3 sequence reads: CASRTGDTQGSYEQYF. In DNA, the CDR3 is TGTGCCAGCCGGACAGGTGATACCCAAGGGTCCTACGAGCAGTACTTC.

V usage is TRBV4-2 and J usage is TRBJ1-4; TRBD1 agrees at 9 bases. The CDR3 covers 16 residues. Germline V gene sequence: CDR1 LGHNA, CDR2 YNFKEQ. V was pared by 0 bases and J by 7 bases, with 6 bases of the junction left unmatched. The CDR3 region has the DNA TGTGCCAGCAGCCAAGATTTGGGACAGGGAGGTGAAAAACTGTTTTTT. Its protein product is CASSQDLGQGGEKLFF.

This chain joins TRBV25-1 and TRBJ2-1, with 7 nucleotides matching TRBD2. The V gene's germline CDR1 is MGHDK and CDR2 SYGVNS. CDR3 size: 14 residues. V lost 2 bases to trimming and J lost 4 bases; unmatched junction nucleotides: 2. Here the CDR3 DNA reads TGTGCCAGCAGTGAAACTAGCGTGTACAATGAGCAGTTCTTC. Its protein is CASSETSVYNEQFF.

A few counts support this clone. The CDR3 bases are TGTGCCTGGAGCGAGGATTATGGGGGAGGTTCACCCCTCCACTTT. Protein: CAWSEDYGGGSPLHF. V is TRBV30 and J is TRBJ1-6; a weak D match, TRBD1 (5 bases). Germline values: CDR1 GTSNPN, CDR2 SVGIG (reference sequence). V was clipped by 3 bases and J by 9 bases, with 18 bases between them. The CDR3 is 15 residues long.

The V call is TRBV25-1, the J call TRBJ2-4, with TRBD1 identical over 7 bases. The V segment lost 6 bases and the J segment 8 bases; nucleotides outside the gene matches: 16. CDR1 is MGHDK and CDR2 is SYGVNS in the germline V gene. The CDR3 covers 16 residues. For the CDR3, the DNA is TGTGCCAGCAGCGGGGATCACAGGGGTGGTCGGGACATTCAGTACTTC. It is translated as CASSGDHRGGRDIQYF.

The chain combines TRBV9 with TRBJ2-3, with 8 bases fitting TRBD2. V gave up 3 bases and J gave up 5 bases; unmatched junction bases: 5. This CDR3 is 14 amino acids long. CDR1 and CDR2 from the germline V gene are SGDLS and YYNGEE. CDR3: CASSAGLAGDTQYF. DNA of the CDR3: TGTGCCAGCAGCGCCGGACTAGCTGGAGATACGCAGTATTTT.

The genes are TRBV18 and TRBJ2-2; D ambiguous. CDR3 size: 14 residues. V lost 1 base and J 6 bases, leaving 9 bases between the germline ends. Germline V gene data show CDR1 as KGHSH and CDR2 as LQKENI. The CDR3: CASSPRSLAGELFF. The CDR3, as DNA: TGTGCCAGCTCACCACGTTCCCTCGCCGGGGAGCTGTTTTTT. The full variable domain, rest sourced from reference TRBV18 and TRBJ2-2, is NAGVMQNPRHLVRRRGQEARLRCSPMKGHSHVYWYRQLPEEGLKFMVYLQKENIIDESGMPKERFSAEFPKEGPSILRIQQVVRGDSAAYFCASSPRSLAGELFFGEGSRLTVL.

This clone occurred a few times. The chain links TRBV10-3 to TRBJ2-1, with a weak D call TRBD1 (6 bases). The CDR3 runs to 13 residues. Trimming took 7 bases from V and 8 from J, leaving 15 bases between them. Germline values: CDR1 ENHRY, CDR2 SYGVKD. DNA of the CDR3: TGTGCCATCACAGACAGAAAGGGGGATGAGCAGTTCTTC. This codes for CAITDRKGDEQFF.

The rearrangement uses TRBV6-1 and TRBJ2-7; 7 nucleotides align to TRBD1. In germline, CDR1 is MNHNS, CDR2 SASEGT. The CDR3 totals 15 residues. V was clipped by 3 bases and J by 5 bases; unmatched bases: 10. In nucleotides, the CDR3 is TGTGCCAGCAGTGAGCCAGGGGACAGTGCCCACGAGCAGTACTTC. Protein sequence: CASSEPGDSAHEQYF.

V usage is TRBV4-2 and J usage is TRBJ2-7, with D possibly being TRBD2 (6 bases). The germline CDR1 and CDR2 sequences are LGHNA and YNFKEQ. V lost 1 base and J lost 1, with 11 bases in between. CDR3 length equals 15 residues. The CDR3 DNA reads as TGTGCCAGCAGCCAAGGCCGGGACTCTTCCTACGAGCAGTACTTC. Amino acid sequence: CASSQGRDSSYEQYF.

The chain carries TRBV27 and TRBJ2-7; possibly TRBD2 for D (6 bases). Trimming left V 3 bases short and J 5 bases short, with 14 bases between. The CDR3 runs 14 residues. Germline V gives CDR1 MNHEY, CDR2 SMNVEV (reference sequence). CDR3 amino acids: CASSFLGGTNEQYF. The CDR3 DNA reads TGTGCCAGCAGTTTTCTTGGGGGGACGAACGAGCAGTACTTC.

This sequence joins TRBV5-4 and TRBJ2-2; D uncertain. Germline V CDR1 and CDR2: SGHNT, YYREEE (reference sequence). With 4 bases removed from V and 2 bases from J, the gap between germline ends came to 9 bases. CDR3 length: 14 residues. In DNA, the CDR3 is TGTGCCAGCAGCGAAAGCTTAAACACCGGGGAGCTGTTTTTT. As protein: CASSESLNTGELFF.

The chain uses TRBV2 and TRBJ2-7, with 8 bases identical to TRBD1. CDR3 length: 15 residues. V lost 10 bases to trimming and J lost 0 bases; unmatched junction nucleotides: 11. Germline V gene data show CDR1 as SNHLY and CDR2 as FYNNEI. CDR3 in amino acids: CATQTDRGPSYEQYF. CDR3 DNA sequence: TGTGCCACGCAGACCGACAGGGGACCCTCCTACGAGCAGTACTTC.

This clone has just one count. This rearrangement joins TRBV5-4 to TRBJ2-1, with TRBD1 as a possible D gene (6 bases). Germline-derived CDR1 and CDR2 are SGHNT and YYREEE (reference sequence). Between the trimmed V and J ends, which lost 3 bases and 3 bases, there was a span of 13 bases. The CDR3 totals 15 residues. In nucleotides, the CDR3 is TGTGCCAGCAGCTCCTTCACAGGGTACTACAATGAGCAGTTCTTC. Amino acid sequence: CASSSFTGYYNEQFF. Full variable domain (outside the CDR3, taken from reference TRBV5-4 and TRBJ2-1): ETGVTQSPTHLIKTRGQQVTLRCSSQSGHNTVSWYQQALGQGPQFIFQYYREEENGRGNFPPRFSGLQFPNYSSELNVNALELDDSALYLCASSSFTGYYNEQFFGPGTRLTVL.

This clone came up once. The rearrangement uses TRBV14 and TRBJ2-1, with D unclear. Deletions cut 1 base from V and 7 bases from J, with 11 bases between. This CDR3 is 14 amino acids long. The germline CDR1 and CDR2 sequences are SGHDN and FVKESK. CDR3 loop: CASSQGPQENEQFF. In DNA form, the CDR3 reads TGTGCCAGCAGCCAAGGGCCCCAAGAAAATGAGCAGTTCTTC.

This clone occurred once. J is TRBJ2-1 and V is TRBV6-5, with D perhaps matching TRBD2 (7 bases). The germline V and J ends were trimmed by 2 bases and 3 bases, with 14 bases remaining between them. The CDR3 has 16 amino acids. Germline loops: CDR1 MNHEY, CDR2 SVGAGI. This CDR3 is CASSYGGAGDYNEQFF. The CDR3 coding sequence is TGTGCCAGCAGTTACGGGGGCGCGGGGGACTACAATGAGCAGTTCTTC.

The chain joins TRBV6-1 to TRBJ2-3; 12 bases are shared with TRBD2. This CDR3 has 15 amino acids. The V gene end was trimmed by 6 bases and the J gene end by 0 bases; junction bases not matched to a gene: 1. Germline assignment: CDR1 MNHNS and CDR2 SASEGT. CDR3 protein: CASRGLAGSTDTQYF. DNA of the CDR3: TGTGCCAGCAGAGGACTAGCGGGAAGCACAGATACGCAGTATTTT.

Regarding this clone: Distinct nucleotide sequences in the sample also encode this CDR3. This rearrangement joins TRBV9 to TRBJ1-2; D might be TRBD1 (5 bases). Trimming took off 0 bases at V and 4 bases at J, with 10 bases between the two ends. Germline V lookup: CDR1 SGDLS, CDR2 YYNGEE. This CDR3 spans 14 amino acids. In nucleotides, the CDR3 is TGTGCCAGCAGCGTAGGTGGGGGGACCTATGGCTACACCTTC. Translated: CASSVGGGTYGYTF.

The CDR3, as DNA: TGTGCCAGCAGTGAAATCGGGACAGGGGGCCTGCGTAATTCACCCCTCCACTTT. This encodes CASSEIGTGGLRNSPLHF. J is TRBJ1-6 and V is TRBV6-4; 12 bases are shared with TRBD1. CDR1 and CDR2 (germline): MRHNA, SNTAGT. The CDR3 extends over 18 amino acids. The trim removed 3 bases at V and 6 bases at J, leaving 9 bases unmatched.

Only one count was recorded for this clone. The chain employs TRBV10-3 and TRBJ1-5, with a tentative D call TRBD1 (5 bases). CDR3 size: 17 residues. Germline lookup yields CDR1 ENHRY and CDR2 SYGVKD. V was pared by 2 bases and J by 6 bases, with 20 bases between. In nucleotides, the CDR3 is TGTGCCATCAGTGAGGGGATTGGGCAGGGAAGCCTTCAGCCCCAGCATTTT. It yields the protein CAISEGIGQGSLQPQHF.

To note about this clone: At one of its ends the junction is not consistent with the germline gene, which may arise from a read error. The chain links TRBV10-3 to TRBJ2-7, with a tentative D call TRBD1 (6 bases). CDR1 and CDR2 from the germline V gene are ENHRY and SYGVKD. The CDR3 sequence is 12 residues long. In DNA form, the CDR3 reads TGTGCCATCAGCGAACAGGGAAGCCAGCCCCACTTC. Amino acid sequence: CAISEQGSQPHF.

The genes are TRBV27 and TRBJ2-1; 11 nucleotides align to TRBD2. This CDR3 is 13 amino acids long. CDR1 and CDR2 (germline): MNHEY, SMNVEV (reference sequence). V was clipped by 6 bases and J by 8 bases; unmatched bases: 3. CDR3 in DNA: TGTGCCAGCAGGGGGACTAGCGGATATGAGCAGTTCTTC. It yields the protein CASRGTSGYEQFF.

The chain links TRBV11-2 to TRBJ2-1; D is uncertain. The CDR3 runs 13 residues. Looked up from germline, CDR1 is SGHAT and CDR2 is FQNNGV. Between the trimmed V and J ends, which lost 5 bases and 6 bases, there was a span of 11 bases. The CDR3: CASSPRPRNEQFF. In nucleotides, the CDR3 is TGTGCCAGCAGCCCCAGGCCGCGCAATGAGCAGTTCTTC.